This passage covers 6 T cell receptor beta chains from one sample sequenced in a study of T cell responses to AZD1222 COVID-19 vaccine (dated by TCRdb to the early 2020s). The time point label here, explained by the study, means: baseline before first vaccination. The library was built by means of the immunoSEQ multiplex PCR assay. TCRdb took over this immuneACCESS table, retaining in-frame rearrangements with V and J assigned. Such tables are incomplete; in checked studies, under half of the missing clones stem from an unresolved V gene, and the remainder is unexplained. For this sample there are some 140,000 clones; approximately 80% appear just once. The ten largest clones represent approximately 4% of the sample. Here the sequenced sample was peripheral blood, taken on day 0 of AZD1222 vaccination. These receptors came from an adult in good health.

The rearrangement uses TRBV7-3 and TRBJ1-1; unclear D gene. This CDR3 is built from 13 residues. V was pared by 3 bases and J by 0 bases, with 5 bases between. Looked up from germline, CDR1 is SGHTA and CDR2 is FQGTGA. This CDR3 reads CASSLSMNTEAFF. DNA of the CDR3: TGTGCCAGCAGCTTGTCCATGAACACTGAAGCTTTCTTT.

This chain uses TRBV11-2 with TRBJ2-3; 8 positions match TRBD2. The V and J ends lost 5 bases and 4 bases, in that order; junction bases with no gene match: 14. This CDR3 region has 17 residues. From germline, CDR1 is SGHAT and CDR2 FQNNGV. The DNA of the CDR3 is TGTGCCAGCAGCCCAAGGGGTATCGGGGGGGCCCCAGATACGCAGTATTTT. As protein: CASSPRGIGGAPDTQYF.

The rearrangement links TRBV2 to TRBJ1-6; TRBD1 might be the D (6 bases). V lost 3 bases and J lost 6, with 9 bases in between. The CDR3 is made up of 14 amino acids. The germline gives CDR1 SNHLY, CDR2 FYNNEI. Here the CDR3 reads CASSETGPNSPLHF. DNA for the CDR3: TGTGCCAGCAGTGAGACAGGACCTAATTCACCCCTCCACTTT. The variable domain in full, completed from reference TRBV2 and TRBJ1-6, reads EPEVTQTPSHQVTQMGQEVILRCVPISNHLYFYWYRQILGQKVEFLVSFYNNEISEKSEIFDDQFSVERPDGSNFTLKIRSTKLEDSAMYFCASSETGPNSPLHFGNGTRLTVT.

The CDR3 coding sequence is TGTGCCTGGAGGAGCGACAGGGTTCAGGGAAAACTGTTTTTT. It yields the protein CAWRSDRVQGKLFF. The V and J genes are TRBV30 and TRBJ1-4, with 7 bases matching TRBD1. V gave up 3 bases and J gave up 10 bases; unmatched junction bases: 11. The CDR3 sequence is 14 residues long. Germline values: CDR1 GTSNPN, CDR2 SVGIG (reference sequence).

Only one count was recorded for this clone. The chain employs TRBV27 and TRBJ2-7, with D possibly matching TRBD2 (6 bases). Trimming cost V 2 bases and J 4 bases, with 9 bases left between them. This CDR3 comprises 13 residues. CDR1 and CDR2 (germline): MNHEY, SMNVEV (reference sequence). The CDR3 DNA is TGTGCCAGCAGTTTAAATGCGGGGTACGAGCAGTACTTC. Its translation: CASSLNAGYEQYF.

This chain links TRBV18 with TRBJ2-4, with a possible D match to TRBD1 (5 bases). The CDR3 loop spans 16 amino acids. V shed 4 bases and J shed 6 bases, with 19 bases lying between them. Germline CDR1 and CDR2: KGHSH and LQKENI. This CDR3 reads CASSLIGQTELNIQYF. CDR3 coding DNA: TGTGCCAGCTCACTAATCGGGCAGACAGAATTAAACATTCAGTACTTC.